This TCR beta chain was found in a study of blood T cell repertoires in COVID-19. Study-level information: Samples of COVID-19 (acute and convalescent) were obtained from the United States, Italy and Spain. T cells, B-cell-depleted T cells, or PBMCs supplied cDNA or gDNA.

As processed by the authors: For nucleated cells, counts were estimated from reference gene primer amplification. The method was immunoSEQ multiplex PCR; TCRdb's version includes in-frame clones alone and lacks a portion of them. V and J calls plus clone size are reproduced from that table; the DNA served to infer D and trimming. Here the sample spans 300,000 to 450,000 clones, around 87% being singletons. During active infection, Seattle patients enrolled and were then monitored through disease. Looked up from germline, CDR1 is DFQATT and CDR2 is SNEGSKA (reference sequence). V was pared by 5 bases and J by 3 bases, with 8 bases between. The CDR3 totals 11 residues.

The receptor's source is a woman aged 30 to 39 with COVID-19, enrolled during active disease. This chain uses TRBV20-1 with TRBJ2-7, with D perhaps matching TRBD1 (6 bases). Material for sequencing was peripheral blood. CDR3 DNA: TGCAGTGCTCCGACAGGCTACGAGCAGTACTTC. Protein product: CSAPTGYEQYF.